This T cell receptor beta chain stems from a study of sequential checkpoint blockade in melanoma. Treatment here: randomized to nivolumab then ipilimumab (arm A) or the reverse (arm B). None of the patients previously received DNA-damaging chemotherapy. Generated by immunoSEQ multiplex PCR, the TCRdb table keeps only in-frame clones and is missing some. The repertoire holds roughly 28,000 clones, with 70% to 80% as singletons. As concerns this clone: This likely came from a read error, as a far larger clone is one base away. Other nucleotide sequences in the sample specify the same CDR3.

The sample here was CD8+ T cells sorted from blood (inferred from file names), taken from a patient given nivolumab and ipilimumab in sequence. This receptor was taken from a human donor with melanoma.

CDR3 sequence reads: CASSRGTGSYEQYF. In DNA form, the CDR3 reads TGTGCCAGCAGCCGGGGGACAGGCTCCTACGAGCAGTACTTC. This rearrangement joins TRBV5-4 to TRBJ2-7; 8 bases are shared with TRBD1. Germline CDR1 reads SGHNT; CDR2 reads YYREEE (reference sequence). With V trimmed by 4 bases and J by 0 bases, 3 bases remained unmatched. This CDR3 is built from 14 residues.